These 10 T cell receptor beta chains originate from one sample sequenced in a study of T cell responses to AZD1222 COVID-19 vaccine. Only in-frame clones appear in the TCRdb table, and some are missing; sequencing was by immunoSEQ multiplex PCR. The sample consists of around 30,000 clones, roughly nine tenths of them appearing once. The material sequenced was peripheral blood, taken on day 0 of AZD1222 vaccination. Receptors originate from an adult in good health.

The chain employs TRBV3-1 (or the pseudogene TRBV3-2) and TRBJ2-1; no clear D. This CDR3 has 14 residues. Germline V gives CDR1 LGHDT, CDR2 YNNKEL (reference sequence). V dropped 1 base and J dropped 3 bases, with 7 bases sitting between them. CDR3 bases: TGTGCCAGCAGCCAAGGCCACCTCTACAATGAGCAGTTCTTC. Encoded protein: CASSQGHLYNEQFF.

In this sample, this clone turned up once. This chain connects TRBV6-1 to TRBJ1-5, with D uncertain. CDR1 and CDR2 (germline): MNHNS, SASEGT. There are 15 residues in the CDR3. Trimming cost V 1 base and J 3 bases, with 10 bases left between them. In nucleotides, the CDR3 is TGTGCCAGCAGTGAAGGAAGCACAGACAATCAGCCCCAGCATTTT. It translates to CASSEGSTDNQPQHF.

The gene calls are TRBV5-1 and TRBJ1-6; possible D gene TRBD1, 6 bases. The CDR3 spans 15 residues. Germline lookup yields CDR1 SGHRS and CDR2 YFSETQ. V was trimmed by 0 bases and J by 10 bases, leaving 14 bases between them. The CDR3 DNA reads TGCGCCAGCAGCTTGGGGAATACAGGGAAATCACCCCTCCACTTT. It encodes CASSLGNTGKSPLHF.

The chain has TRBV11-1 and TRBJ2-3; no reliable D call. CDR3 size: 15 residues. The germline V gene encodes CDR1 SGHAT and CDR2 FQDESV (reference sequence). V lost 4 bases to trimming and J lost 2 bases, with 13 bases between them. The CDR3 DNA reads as TGTGCCAGCAGCTCAGACGGTAGGGACACAGATACGCAGTATTTT. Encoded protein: CASSSDGRDTDTQYF.

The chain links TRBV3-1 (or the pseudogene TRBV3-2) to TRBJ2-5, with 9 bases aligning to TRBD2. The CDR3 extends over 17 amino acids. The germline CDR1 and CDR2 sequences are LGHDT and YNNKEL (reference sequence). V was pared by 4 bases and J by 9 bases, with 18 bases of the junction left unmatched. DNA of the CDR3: TGTGCCAGCAGCCCCCGGGCGAGACTAGCGGTGCATTGGGCCCAGTACTTC. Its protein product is CASSPRARLAVHWAQYF.

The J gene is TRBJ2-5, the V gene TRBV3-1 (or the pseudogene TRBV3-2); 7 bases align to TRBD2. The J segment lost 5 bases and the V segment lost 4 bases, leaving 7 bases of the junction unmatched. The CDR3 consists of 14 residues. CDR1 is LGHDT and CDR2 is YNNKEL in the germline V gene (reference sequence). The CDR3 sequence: CASSPRLARETQYF. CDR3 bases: TGTGCCAGCAGCCCGAGACTAGCCCGGGAGACCCAGTACTTC.

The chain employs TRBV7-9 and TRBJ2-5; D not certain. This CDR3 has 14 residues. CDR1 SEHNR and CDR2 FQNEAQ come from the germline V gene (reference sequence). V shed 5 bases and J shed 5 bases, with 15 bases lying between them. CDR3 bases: TGTGCCAGCAGCCCGTTAACGGCCGGGGAGACCCAGTACTTC. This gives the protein CASSPLTAGETQYF.

In DNA form, the CDR3 reads TGTGCCAGCAGCTCCGACAGGGGGGGCTTCACCTACGAGCAGTACTTC. Translated, it gives CASSSDRGGFTYEQYF. The rearrangement uses TRBV4-2 and TRBJ2-7; 9 bases match TRBD1. CDR3 size: 16 residues. The V and J ends lost 5 bases and 2 bases, in that order; junction bases with no gene match: 10. From germline, CDR1 is LGHNA and CDR2 YNFKEQ.

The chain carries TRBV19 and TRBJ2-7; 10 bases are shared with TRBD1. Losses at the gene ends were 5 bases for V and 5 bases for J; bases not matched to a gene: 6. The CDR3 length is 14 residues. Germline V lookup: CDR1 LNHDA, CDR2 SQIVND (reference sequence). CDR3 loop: CASSATGGIDEQYF. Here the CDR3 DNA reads TGTGCCAGTAGTGCGACAGGGGGCATCGACGAGCAGTACTTC. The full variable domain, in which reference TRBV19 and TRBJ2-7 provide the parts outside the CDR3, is DGGITQSPKYLFRKEGQNVTLSCEQNLNHDAMYWYRQDPGQGLRLIYYSQIVNDFQKGDIAEGYSVSREKKESFPLTVTSAQKNPTAFYLCASSATGGIDEQYFGPGTRLTVT.

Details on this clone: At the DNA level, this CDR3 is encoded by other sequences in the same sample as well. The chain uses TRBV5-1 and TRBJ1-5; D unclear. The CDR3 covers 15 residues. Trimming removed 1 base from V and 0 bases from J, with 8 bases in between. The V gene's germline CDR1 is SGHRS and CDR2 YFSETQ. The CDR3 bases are TGCGCCAGCAGCTTGTCGGGATTTAGCAATCAGCCCCAGCATTTT. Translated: CASSLSGFSNQPQHF.